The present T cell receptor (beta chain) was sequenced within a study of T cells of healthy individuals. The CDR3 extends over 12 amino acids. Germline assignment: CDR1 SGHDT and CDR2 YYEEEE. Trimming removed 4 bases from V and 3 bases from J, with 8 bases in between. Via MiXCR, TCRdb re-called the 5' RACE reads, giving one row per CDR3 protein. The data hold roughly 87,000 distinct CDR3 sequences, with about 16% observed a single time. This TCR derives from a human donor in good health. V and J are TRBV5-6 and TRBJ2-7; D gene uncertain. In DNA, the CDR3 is TGTGCCAGCAGCGGAAAGGGCTACGAGCAGTACTTC. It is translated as CASSGKGYEQYF. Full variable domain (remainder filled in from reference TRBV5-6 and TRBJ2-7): DAGVTQSPTHLIKTRGQQVTLRCSPKSGHDTVSWYQQALGQGPQFIFQYYEEEERQRGNFPDRFSGHQFPNYSSELNVNALLLGDSALYLCASSGKGYEQYFGPGTRLTVT.